This T cell receptor beta chain comes out of a study of cytomegalovirus exposure and HLA in healthy donors. Looking at the study overall: A data release that came early held roughly 90 million unique TCRs from HLA-typed donors. Study-wide points: A later analysis linked a missense variant in DCLRE1C to the trimming of TCR beta V and J genes. When analyzed later, the rates of TCR association showed variation by HLA locus, with DRB1 the most and HLA-C the fewest. Across all donors, roughly uniform sequencing depth was an assumption of the presence/absence analyses.

Concerning this clone itself: Its target is not known.

CDR3 length: 15 residues. The trim removed 7 bases at V and 3 bases at J, leaving 10 bases unmatched. Germline V gene data show CDR1 as MNHNS and CDR2 as SASEGT. The PCR made use of 60 Vbeta and 13 Jbeta primers. The protocol was immunoSEQ multiplex PCR, while the TCRdb copy is restricted to in-frame clones and leaves out a portion. The sample is made up of 87,000 or so clones, and the top ten hold 15% of it. Material for sequencing was PBMCs. This receptor was taken from a man in his fifties in good health and CMV-seropositive. V gene TRBV6-1 combines with J gene TRBJ2-7, with 9 bases fitting TRBD1. The CDR3 spells CASTPGRGQGYEQYF. In DNA, the CDR3 is TGTGCCAGCACCCCTGGACGGGGACAGGGCTACGAGCAGTACTTC.